This T cell receptor beta chain was found in a study of patients and donors after allogeneic stem cell transplantation. This clonotype showed up just a few times. A single record per CDR3 protein comes from TCRdb applying MiXCR to the RT-PCR reads. This sample carries roughly 230,000 distinct CDR3 sequences, 13% to 15% of them seen once, and the ten largest clones take 11%. This CDR3 is built from 18 residues. V was pared by 4 bases and J by 2 bases, with 21 bases between. Sequencing used blood, either unsorted or a sorted T cell fraction (not recorded which). The J gene is TRBJ1-5, the V gene TRBV12-3 or TRBV12-4; D is perhaps TRBD1 (5 bases). The sequence was obtained from a human donor who was either an allogeneic HSCT recipient or a stem cell or donor lymphocyte infusion donor (not recorded which). It is not recorded whose cells these are; they may come from a transplant donor. The CDR3 region is CASSWGDGRSPGNQPQHF. In nucleotides, the CDR3 is TGTGCCAGCAGTTGGGGGGACGGAAGATCGCCGGGCAATCAGCCCCAGCATTTT.